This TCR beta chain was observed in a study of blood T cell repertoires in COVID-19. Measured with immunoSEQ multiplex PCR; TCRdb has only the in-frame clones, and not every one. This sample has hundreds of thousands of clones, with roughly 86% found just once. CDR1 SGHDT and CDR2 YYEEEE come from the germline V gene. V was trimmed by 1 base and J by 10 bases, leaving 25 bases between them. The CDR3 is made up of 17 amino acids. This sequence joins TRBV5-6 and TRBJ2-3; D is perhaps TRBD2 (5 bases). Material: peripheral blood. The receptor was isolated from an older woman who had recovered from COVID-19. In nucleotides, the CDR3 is TGTGCCAGCAGCTTGTTCCGACTATCTAGCTCAACCCTAGCGCAGTATTTT. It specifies CASSLFRLSSSTLAQYF.